This T cell receptor beta chain was sequenced for a study of blood T cell repertoires in COVID-19. Study context: Samples taken during acute and convalescent COVID-19 were collected in the United States, Italy and Spain. The analysed material was cDNA or gDNA that came from T cells, B-cell-depleted T cells, or PBMCs.

CDR3 length equals 15 residues. Germline CDR1 is SGHAT and CDR2 is FQNNGV. Trimming took 5 bases from V and 8 from J; bases not matched to a gene: 7. In the authors' methods: How many nucleated cells were present was estimated from reference gene primer amplification. The table came from immunoSEQ multiplex PCR; TCRdb's copy has only in-frame clones and leaves some out. That table supplies the V and J calls and clone size; D and trimming were determined from the DNA. This table holds approximately 200,000 clones, about 88% found once. The source is a woman aged 55 to 70 with acute or convalescent COVID-19. Sequencing was performed on peripheral blood. The chain couples TRBV11-2 to TRBJ2-1; 12 nucleotides align to TRBD2. The CDR3 bases are TGTGCCAGCAGCCCTAGCGGGGGGGCGGTTCATGAGCAGTTCTTC. Translating gives CASSPSGGAVHEQFF.